Listed below are T cell receptor beta chains from one sample, sequenced in a study of blood T cell repertoires in COVID-19. The assay was immunoSEQ multiplex PCR, and TCRdb's table has in-frame clones only and misses some. The sample shows under 350,000 clones, 85% of them seen only once. What was sequenced was peripheral blood. Source of these receptors: a human donor in a cohort sampled during active COVID-19. The CDR3 runs from the conserved cysteine through the conserved F or W. Fields, in order: J gene, V gene, clone size, D gene, CDR3 protein, CDR3 DNA. The D gene is left open where the match is weak. Where a row states a size, it is once, few, many or the class of an expanded clone; other rows omit it.

j_gene: TRBJ2-3; v_gene: TRBV9; abundance: -; d_gene: TRBD1; CDR3aa: CASSARDSYSSTDTQYF; CDR3nt: TGTGCCAGCAGCGCTCGGGACAGTTACTCTAGCACAGATACGCAGTATTTT
j_gene: TRBJ1-1; v_gene: TRBV5-1; abundance: -; d_gene: TRBD1; CDR3aa: CASSPFLGQGDTEAFF; CDR3nt: TGCGCCAGCAGCCCGTTCTTAGGGCAGGGGGACACTGAAGCTTTCTTT
j_gene: TRBJ2-2; v_gene: TRBV7-3; abundance: -; d_gene: TRBD2; CDR3aa: CASSPGLAGGPVSGELFF; CDR3nt: TGTGCCAGCAGCCCGGGACTAGCGGGGGGGCCGGTTTCCGGGGAGCTGTTTTTT
j_gene: TRBJ1-1; v_gene: TRBV25-1; abundance: -; d_gene: -; CDR3aa: CASSQYTEAFF; CDR3nt: TGTGCCAGCAGTCAGTACACTGAAGCTTTCTTT
j_gene: TRBJ2-7; v_gene: TRBV12-5; abundance: -; d_gene: -; CDR3aa: CASGGSYEQYF; CDR3nt: TGTGCTAGTGGCGGTTCCTACGAGCAGTACTTC
j_gene: TRBJ1-4; v_gene: TRBV27; abundance: -; d_gene: -; CDR3aa: CASSYRTASATNEKLFF; CDR3nt: TGTGCCAGCAGCTATCGGACAGCTAGTGCAACTAATGAAAAACTGTTTTTT
j_gene: TRBJ2-3; v_gene: TRBV19; abundance: -; d_gene: -; CDR3aa: CASSWASATDTQYF; CDR3nt: TGTGCCAGTAGTTGGGCTAGCGCGACAGATACGCAGTATTTT
j_gene: TRBJ2-7; v_gene: TRBV9; abundance: -; d_gene: TRBD1; CDR3aa: CASSVDRGLREQYF; CDR3nt: TGTGCCAGCAGCGTAGACAGGGGTTTGCGAGAGCAGTACTTC
j_gene: TRBJ1-1; v_gene: TRBV2; abundance: -; d_gene: TRBD1; CDR3aa: CASSSRGRTEAFF; CDR3nt: TGTGCCAGCAGTTCCAGGGGGCGGACTGAAGCTTTCTTT
j_gene: TRBJ2-1; v_gene: TRBV29-1; abundance: -; d_gene: -; CDR3aa: CSVEDPRDRSLYNEQFF; CDR3nt: TGCAGCGTTGAAGATCCCCGAGACCGGAGCCTCTACAATGAGCAGTTCTTC
j_gene: TRBJ2-6; v_gene: TRBV4-1; abundance: -; d_gene: TRBD1; CDR3aa: CASSFRTGKAPGANVLTF; CDR3nt: TGCGCCAGCAGCTTCCGGACAGGGAAAGCCCCTGGGGCCAACGTCCTGACTTTC
j_gene: TRBJ2-3; v_gene: TRBV6-2/TRBV6-3; abundance: -; d_gene: TRBD1; CDR3aa: CASSFSGTDYNTDTQYF; CDR3nt: TGTGCCAGCAGCTTCTCCGGGACAGACTACAACACAGATACGCAGTATTTT
j_gene: TRBJ2-7; v_gene: TRBV2; abundance: once; d_gene: TRBD1; CDR3aa: CASNPGQGNYEQYF; CDR3nt: TGTGCCAGCAATCCGGGACAGGGAAACTACGAGCAGTACTTC
j_gene: TRBJ1-2; v_gene: TRBV2; abundance: -; d_gene: -; CDR3aa: CASSALQSTSNYGYTF; CDR3nt: TGTGCCAGCAGTGCTCTACAGAGTACCTCTAACTATGGCTACACCTTC
j_gene: TRBJ1-1; v_gene: TRBV20-1; abundance: -; d_gene: -; CDR3aa: CSARFDREAFF; CDR3nt: TGCAGTGCTAGGTTCGACAGGGAAGCTTTCTTT
j_gene: TRBJ1-2; v_gene: TRBV19; abundance: -; d_gene: TRBD1; CDR3aa: CASSIRTGGADGYTF; CDR3nt: TGTGCCAGTAGTATCCGGACAGGGGGCGCGGATGGCTACACCTTC
j_gene: TRBJ2-2; v_gene: TRBV24-1; abundance: -; d_gene: -; CDR3aa: CATSDWTANTGELFF; CDR3nt: TGTGCCACCAGTGATTGGACAGCGAACACCGGGGAGCTGTTTTTT
j_gene: TRBJ2-2; v_gene: TRBV14; abundance: -; d_gene: TRBD1; CDR3aa: CASSRVGQGAPGELFF; CDR3nt: TGTGCCAGCAGCCGGGTCGGGCAGGGGGCTCCCGGGGAGCTGTTTTTT
j_gene: TRBJ1-5; v_gene: TRBV21-1; abundance: -; d_gene: -; CDR3aa: CASSKVYSSNQPQHF; CDR3nt: TGTGCCAGCAGCAAAGTATATAGTAGCAATCAGCCCCAGCATTTT
j_gene: TRBJ2-3; v_gene: TRBV12-5; abundance: -; d_gene: TRBD1; CDR3aa: CASGPTGDLRDTQYF; CDR3nt: TGTGCTAGTGGACCCACAGGGGATCTACGGGATACGCAGTATTTT